This TCR beta chain was obtained from a study of beta chain features in type 1 diabetes. Study as a whole: Examination spanned around 110 million sorted cells from all samples. Whole-study findings and limits: For Type 1 diabetes patients, all four CD4+ subsets carried TCRB CDR3s that were moderately but significantly shorter.

The study reverse transcribed the entire isolated RNA, so it sequenced expressed TCRB transcripts. Profiling relied on immunoSEQ multiplex PCR, and the TCRdb table lists in-frame clones only, not all of them. Of a few hundred thousand clones listed, roughly a fifth were seen once; the top ten hold around 0.04%. The V end was cut by 1 base, the J end by 8 bases, with 14 bases between. The CDR3 extends over 13 amino acids. Germline V gene data show CDR1 as GTSNPN and CDR2 as SVGIG (reference sequence). A note on this clone: What it recognizes is unknown.

The chain has TRBV30 and TRBJ1-2; perhaps TRBD1 as D (6 bases). Sequenced sample: naive CD4+ T cells from blood. This clonotype was obtained from a woman aged 18-35 years in good health. CDR3 sequence reads: CAWSGDTHRGYTF. DNA for the CDR3: TGTGCCTGGAGTGGGGACACCCACCGCGGCTACACCTTC.